This T cell receptor (beta chain) was retrieved from a study of blood T cell repertoires in COVID-19. Across the whole study: From the United States, Italy and Spain came samples of acute and convalescent COVID-19.

Germline CDR1 is SQVTM and CDR2 is ANQGSEA. The CDR3 length is 13 residues. The ends lost 4 bases at V and 5 bases at J; junction bases unmatched: 3. Some clones are missing from TCRdb's copy, which holds only in-frame ones; the method was immunoSEQ multiplex PCR. This table has hundreds of thousands of clones, 88% appearing once. Specimen: peripheral blood. The chain links TRBV29-1 to TRBJ2-3, with 10 bases matching TRBD1. The TCR originated in a man younger than 30 with active or convalescent COVID-19. Here the CDR3 reads CSVGQGAGDTQYF. CDR3 in DNA: TGCAGCGTTGGACAGGGGGCAGGAGATACGCAGTATTTT.